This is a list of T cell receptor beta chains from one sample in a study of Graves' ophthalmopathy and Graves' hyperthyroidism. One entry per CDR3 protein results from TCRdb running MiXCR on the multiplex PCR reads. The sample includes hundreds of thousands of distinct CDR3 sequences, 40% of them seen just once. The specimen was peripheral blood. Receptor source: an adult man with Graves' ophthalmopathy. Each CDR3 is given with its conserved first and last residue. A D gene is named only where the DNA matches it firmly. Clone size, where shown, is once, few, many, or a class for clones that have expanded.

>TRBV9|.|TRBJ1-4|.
CPSSVGMAGQREKLFF
TGTCCCAGCAGCGTAGGGATGGCAGGACAACGGGAAAAACTGTTTTTT
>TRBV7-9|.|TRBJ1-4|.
CASSIYRPDEKLFF
TGTGCCAGCAGCATTTACCGGCCGGATGAAAAACTGTTTTTT
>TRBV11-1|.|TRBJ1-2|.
CASSSPPDYYGYTF
TGTGCCAGCAGCTCCCCACCAGACTACTATGGCTACACCTTC
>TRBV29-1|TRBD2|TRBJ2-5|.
CSVGGVAGVGETQYF
TGCAGCGTCGGGGGGGTAGCGGGAGTTGGGGAGACCCAGTACTTC
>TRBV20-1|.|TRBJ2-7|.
CSARQLGNYEQYF
TGCAGTGCTAGACAGCTTGGGAACTACGAGCAGTACTTC
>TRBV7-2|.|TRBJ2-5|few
CASSLDYGRGGGETQYF
TGTGCCAGCAGCTTAGATTATGGCAGGGGAGGAGGAGAGACCCAGTACTTC
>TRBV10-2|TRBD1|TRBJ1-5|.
CASSEAGTDSNQPQHF
TGCGCCAGCAGTGAAGCCGGGACAGATAGCAATCAGCCCCAGCATTTT
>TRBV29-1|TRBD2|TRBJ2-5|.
CSAWTGGGRKTQYF
TGCAGTGCTTGGACTGGCGGGGGGCGAAAGACCCAGTACTTC
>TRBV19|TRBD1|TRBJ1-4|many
CASSTTGTVNEKLFF
TGTGCCAGTAGTACCACCGGGACAGTGAATGAAAAACTGTTTTTT
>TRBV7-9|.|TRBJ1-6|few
CASSNSPANSPLHF
TGTGCCAGCAGCAACAGCCCAGCCAATTCACCCCTCCACTTT
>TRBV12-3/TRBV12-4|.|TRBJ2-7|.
CAVGGDSYEQYF
TGTGCCGTAGGCGGCGACTCCTACGAGCAGTACTTC
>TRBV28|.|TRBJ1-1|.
CASSLVGWAFF
TGTGCCAGCAGTTTGGTGGGATGGGCTTTCTTT
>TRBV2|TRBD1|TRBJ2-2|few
CASSPRDRGTGELFF
TGTGCCAGCTCACCCCGGGACAGGGGTACCGGGGAGCTGTTTTTT
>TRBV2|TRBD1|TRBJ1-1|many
CASSEAAWTGSMNTEAFF
TGTGCCAGCAGTGAAGCTGCCTGGACAGGGTCCATGAACACTGAAGCTTTCTTT
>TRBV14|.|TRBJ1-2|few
CASSQDLQDPNYGYTF
TGTGCCAGCAGCCAAGACTTACAGGATCCTAACTATGGCTACACCTTC
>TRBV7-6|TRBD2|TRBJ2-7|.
CASSLAGLAGKDSSSYEQYF
TGTGCCAGCAGCTTAGCTGGACTAGCGGGTAAAGACTCGTCTAGCTACGAGCAGTACTTC
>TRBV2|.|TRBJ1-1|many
CASSQPQIEAFF
TGTGCCAGCAGTCAACCTCAGATAGAAGCTTTCTTT
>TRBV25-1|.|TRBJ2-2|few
CASSPLGGVGTGELFF
TGTGCCAGCAGTCCTCTAGGCGGTGTCGGCACCGGGGAGCTGTTTTTT
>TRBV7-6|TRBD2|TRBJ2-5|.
CASSSQPGLALKEAGTQYF
TGTGCCAGCAGCTCGCAACCGGGACTAGCGTTAAAGGAGGCCGGGACCCAGTACTTC
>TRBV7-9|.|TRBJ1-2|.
CASTQKQGINYGYTF
TGTGCCAGCACCCAAAAACAGGGAATTAACTATGGCTACACCTTC
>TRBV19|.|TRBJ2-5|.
CASSGLGQGGETQYF
TGTGCCAGTAGTGGGTTGGGGCAGGGTGGTGAGACCCAGTACTTC
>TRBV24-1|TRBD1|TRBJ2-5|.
CATSDPDRKYF
TGTGCCACCAGTGACCCGGACAGGAAGTACTTC
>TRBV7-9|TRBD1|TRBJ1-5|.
CASSFGTGGGNQPQHF
TGTGCCAGCAGCTTCGGGACAGGGGGCGGCAATCAGCCCCAGCATTTT
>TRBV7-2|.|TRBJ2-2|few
CASSLLVSRNTGELFF
TGTGCCAGCAGCTTATTAGTCAGCAGGAACACCGGGGAGCTGTTTTTT
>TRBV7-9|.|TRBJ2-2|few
CASSNRVPGELFF
TGTGCCAGCAGTAACAGGGTCCCCGGGGAGCTGTTTTTT
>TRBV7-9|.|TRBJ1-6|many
CASSANYNSPLHF
TGTGCCAGCAGCGCCAACTATAATTCACCCCTCCACTTT
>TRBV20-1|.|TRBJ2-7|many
CSASGRTYEQYF
TGCAGTGCTAGCGGCAGAACCTACGAGCAGTACTTC
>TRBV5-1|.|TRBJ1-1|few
CASSLLAGTEENTEAFF
TGCGCCAGCAGCTTGTTGGCTGGGACGGAGGAGAACACTGAAGCTTTCTTT
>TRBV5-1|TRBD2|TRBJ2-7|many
CASSPRAGGPYEQYF
TGCGCCAGCAGCCCACGAGCGGGAGGGCCCTACGAGCAGTACTTC
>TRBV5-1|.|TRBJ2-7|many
CASSIGQEQYF
TGCGCCAGCAGCATAGGACAGGAGCAGTACTTC
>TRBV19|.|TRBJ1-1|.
CAWSPRGWGTEAFF
TGTGCCTGGAGCCCCCGGGGTTGGGGAACTGAAGCTTTCTTT
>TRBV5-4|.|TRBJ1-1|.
CASSLDSRVDTEAFF
TGTGCCAGCAGCTTGGATAGCAGGGTGGACACTGAAGCTTTCTTT
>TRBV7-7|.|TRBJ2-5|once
CASSQDRRAQETQYF
TGTGCCAGCAGCCAGGACAGGAGGGCCCAAGAGACCCAGTACTTC
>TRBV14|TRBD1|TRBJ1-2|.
CASSPKRTGGANYGYTF
TGTGCCAGCTCACCAAAAAGGACAGGGGGCGCAAACTATGGCTACACCTTC
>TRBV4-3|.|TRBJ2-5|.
CASSQDLGEQETQYF
TGCGCCAGCAGCCAAGATCTCGGAGAGCAAGAGACCCAGTACTTC
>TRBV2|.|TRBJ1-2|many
CASSENRDLTTNYGYTF
TGTGCCAGCAGTGAAAACAGGGACCTAACTACTAACTATGGCTACACCTTC
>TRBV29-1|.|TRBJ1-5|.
CSFRLGDQPQHF
TGCAGCTTCCGACTGGGTGATCAGCCCCAGCATTTT
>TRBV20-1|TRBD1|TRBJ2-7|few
CSASDRQGTLDEQYF
TGCAGTGCTAGCGATAGACAGGGAACCCTCGACGAGCAGTACTTC